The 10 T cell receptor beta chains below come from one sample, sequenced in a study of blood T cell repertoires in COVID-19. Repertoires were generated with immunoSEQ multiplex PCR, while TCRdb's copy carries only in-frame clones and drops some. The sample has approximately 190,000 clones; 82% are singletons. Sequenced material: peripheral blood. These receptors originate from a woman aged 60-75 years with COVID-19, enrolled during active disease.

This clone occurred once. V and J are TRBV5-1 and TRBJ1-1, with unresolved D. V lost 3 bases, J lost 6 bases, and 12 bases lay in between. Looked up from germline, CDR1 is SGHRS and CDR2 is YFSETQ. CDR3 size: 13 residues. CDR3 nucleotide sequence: TGCGCCAGCAGCTCGCCGGGGTCCTCTGAAGCTTTCTTT. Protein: CASSSPGSSEAFF.

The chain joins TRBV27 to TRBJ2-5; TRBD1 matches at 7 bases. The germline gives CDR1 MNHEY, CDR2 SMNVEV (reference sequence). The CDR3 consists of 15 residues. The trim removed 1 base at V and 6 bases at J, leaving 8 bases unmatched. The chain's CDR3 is CASSLWPTGPQTQYF. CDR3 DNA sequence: TGTGCCAGCAGTTTATGGCCGACAGGGCCACAGACCCAGTACTTC.

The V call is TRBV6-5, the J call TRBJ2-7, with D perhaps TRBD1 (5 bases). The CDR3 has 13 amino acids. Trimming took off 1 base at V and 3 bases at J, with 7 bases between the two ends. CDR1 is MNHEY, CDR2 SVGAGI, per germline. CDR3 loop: CASSYLQGYEQYF. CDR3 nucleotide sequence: TGTGCCAGCAGTTACTTGCAGGGCTACGAGCAGTACTTC.

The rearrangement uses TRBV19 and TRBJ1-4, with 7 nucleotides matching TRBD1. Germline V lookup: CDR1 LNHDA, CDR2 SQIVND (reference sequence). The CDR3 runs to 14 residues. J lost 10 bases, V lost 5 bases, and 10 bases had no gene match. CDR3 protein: CASSSPGQSLKLFF. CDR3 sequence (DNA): TGTGCCAGTAGTTCCCCGGGACAGTCTCTAAAACTGTTTTTT.

The CDR3 is CARSPDSSYEQYV. The CDR3 nucleotides are TGTGCCAGAAGCCCAGACAGCTCCTACGAGCAGTACGTC. This chain connects TRBV5-3 to TRBJ2-7; possibly TRBD1 for D (5 bases). TRBV5-3 is an ORF for which the function is uncertain. The CDR3 covers 13 residues. V was pared by 4 bases and J by 0 bases, with 8 bases between.

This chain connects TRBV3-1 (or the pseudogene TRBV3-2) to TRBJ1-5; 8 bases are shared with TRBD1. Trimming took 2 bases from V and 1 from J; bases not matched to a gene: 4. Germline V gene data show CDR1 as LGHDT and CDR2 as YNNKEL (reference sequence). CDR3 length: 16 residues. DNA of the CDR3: TGTGCCAGCAGCCAAAGACAGGGGTCCAGCAATCAGCCCCAGCATTTT. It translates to CASSQRQGSSNQPQHF.

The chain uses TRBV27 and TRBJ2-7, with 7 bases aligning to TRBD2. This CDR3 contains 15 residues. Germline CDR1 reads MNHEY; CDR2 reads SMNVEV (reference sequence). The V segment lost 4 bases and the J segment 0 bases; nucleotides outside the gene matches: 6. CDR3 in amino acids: CASSWTGGGSYEQYV. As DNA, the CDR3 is TGTGCCAGCAGTTGGACGGGGGGTGGCTCCTACGAGCAGTACGTC.

The CDR3 protein is CATTRGGGNTGELFF. The CDR3 DNA is TGTGCCACCACCAGGGGCGGCGGGAACACCGGGGAGCTGTTTTTT. V and J are TRBV24-1 and TRBJ2-2, with a weak D call TRBD1 (6 bases). The CDR3 runs 15 residues. Trimming left V 8 bases short and J 1 base short, with 13 bases between. In germline, CDR1 is KGHDR, CDR2 SFDVKD.

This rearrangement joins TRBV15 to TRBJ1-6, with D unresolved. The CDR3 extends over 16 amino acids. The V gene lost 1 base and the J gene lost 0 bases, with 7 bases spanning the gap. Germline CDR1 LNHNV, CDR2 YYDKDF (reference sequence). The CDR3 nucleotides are TGTGCCACCAGCAGAGGGTCAGGCTCCTATAATTCACCCCTCCACTTT. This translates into CATSRGSGSYNSPLHF.

CDR3 in amino acids: CATSSFLAAPIYNEQFF. The CDR3 DNA follows: TGTGCCACCAGCAGTTTCTTAGCGGCGCCTATATACAATGAGCAGTTCTTC. The chain couples TRBV15 to TRBJ2-1, with D maybe TRBD2 (6 bases). Germline CDR1 is LNHNV and CDR2 is YYDKDF (reference sequence). V was cut by 3 bases and J by 4 bases, with 19 bases left in between. This CDR3 has 17 amino acids.